Listed here are 3 T cell receptor beta chains from one sample, sequenced in a study of blood T cells in healthy people across ages. With a J-beta primer mix and a sample-barcoded 5' primer, a second PCR ran 7 to 11 cycles. TCRdb independently ran MiXCR on the 5' RACE reads; one entry per CDR3 protein. Among approximately 1.5 million distinct CDR3 sequences, 35% to 45% were seen once, and the ten largest hold about 4%. The sequencing input was blood. The receptors here all came from a woman aged 18-30 years in good health.

CDR3 sequence: CASSQSGTLNEQYF. The CDR3 nucleotides are TGCGCCAGCAGCCAGTCCGGGACCCTCAACGAGCAGTACTTC. The J gene is TRBJ2-7, the V gene TRBV4-1; the D gene could be TRBD1 or TRBD2 (5 bases each). The V gene's germline CDR1 is MGHRA and CDR2 YSYEKL. This CDR3 is built from 14 residues. The V and J ends lost 3 bases and 5 bases respectively, with 14 bases between them.

This CDR3 is CASSQRLAGGSDTQYF. CDR3 nucleotides: TGCGCCAGCAGCCAACGACTAGCGGGAGGTTCAGATACGCAGTATTTT. The V and J genes are TRBV4-3 and TRBJ2-3; 13 bases map to TRBD2. The CDR3 extends over 16 amino acids. Germline V lookup: CDR1 LGHNA, CDR2 YSLEER. Germline trimming cut 2 bases from V and 4 bases from J; bases unmatched to any gene: 3.

This clonotype came up a few times. The V call is TRBV2, the J call TRBJ2-7; D is possibly TRBD1 (6 bases). Germline CDR1 SNHLY, CDR2 FYNNEI. The CDR3 runs 15 residues. V was pared by 7 bases and J by 0 bases, with 16 bases between. The CDR3 nucleotides read TGTGCCAGCAACCCGACAGGATTTCTCTCCTACGAGCAGTACTTC. It is translated as CASNPTGFLSYEQYF.